This T cell receptor (beta chain) originates from a study of cytomegalovirus exposure and HLA in healthy donors. Findings and limits, study-wide: HLA alleles showed associations with 16,951 TCR beta sequences in a later analysis, at a 0.05 false discovery rate. Beyond CMV serostatus, there was no information to go on about immune exposure.

Note on this clone: Its antigen is as yet unknown.

Both 60 Vbeta primers and 13 Jbeta primers went into the PCR. Here immunoSEQ multiplex PCR was the method, and the copy in TCRdb shows in-frame clones only, minus some. The sample lists 96,000 or so clones; approximately 74% were seen once. The CDR3 runs 16 residues. Germline values: CDR1 LGHNA, CDR2 YNFKEQ. Deletions cut 0 bases from V and 5 bases from J, with 15 bases between. The sequence was obtained from a woman between 70 and 85 years old in good health and CMV-seropositive. Specimen: PBMCs. The chain carries TRBV4-2 and TRBJ2-3, with a tentative D call TRBD1 (5 bases). The CDR3 DNA follows: TGTGCCAGCAGCCAAGACGCGACTTTAGGGGTAGATACGCAGTATTTT. Residues: CASSQDATLGVDTQYF.